Following are 24 T cell receptor beta chains from one sample sequenced in a study of T cell repertoires in cytomegalovirus infection. One entry per CDR3 protein results from TCRdb running MiXCR on the reads. Altogether 150,000 to 200,000 distinct CDR3 sequences are present, 15% to 20% being singletons, with the ten largest covering approximately 19%. The sequencing input was CD8+ T cells from PBMCs. These receptors were collected from a human donor in good health (CMV status not recorded). Some clones in this sample may be carry-over from other donors' samples.

This chain uses TRBV20-1 with TRBJ2-2; D may be TRBD1 or TRBD2 (5 bases each). The germline CDR1 and CDR2 sequences are DFQATT and SNEGSKA (reference sequence). V was trimmed by 6 bases and J by 6 bases, leaving 17 bases between them. The CDR3 is made up of 14 amino acids. CDR3 bases: TGCAGTGCCAGGGAGCGAGGGCGGCCCGGGGAGCTGTTTTTT. It specifies CSARERGRPGELFF.

This clonotype was observed a few times. The gene calls are TRBV20-1 and TRBJ2-3; tentatively, D is TRBD2 (5 bases). CDR3 size: 14 residues. V lost 0 bases and J lost 4, with 11 bases in between. Germline CDR1 DFQATT, CDR2 SNEGSKA (reference sequence). In DNA, the CDR3 is TGCAGTGCTAGAGATCTTTCCGGGGCAGATACGCAGTATTTT. Its protein product is CSARDLSGADTQYF.

The chain employs TRBV7-2 and TRBJ1-1; D possibly corresponds to TRBD1 (5 bases). The V and J ends lost 0 bases and 6 bases respectively, with 11 bases between them. This CDR3 is built from 14 residues. Germline CDR1 SGHTA, CDR2 FQGNSA. CDR3 loop: CASSLAGTDPEAFF. CDR3 DNA sequence: TGTGCCAGCAGCTTAGCAGGGACCGACCCTGAAGCTTTCTTT.

This chain uses TRBV6-6 with TRBJ2-7; tentatively, D is TRBD1 or TRBD2 (5 bases each). CDR1 is MNHNY and CDR2 is SVGAGI in the germline V gene (reference sequence). The V end was cut by 7 bases, the J end by 3 bases, with 16 bases between. The CDR3 sequence is 14 residues long. The DNA for the CDR3 is TGTGCCAGCACGGGGTGGCAGGGTGTCTACGAGCAGTACTTC. Protein: CASTGWQGVYEQYF.

For the CDR3, the DNA is TGTGCCAGCAGAAGGGGGGGTCTGGCAGATACGCAGTATTTT. The encoded protein is CASRRGGLADTQYF. The chain uses TRBV7-9 and TRBJ2-3, with D possibly matching TRBD2 (7 bases). The CDR3 covers 14 residues. V dropped 6 bases and J dropped 4 bases, with 14 bases sitting between them. From germline, CDR1 is SEHNR and CDR2 FQNEAQ (reference sequence).

This clonotype turned up a few times. This chain joins TRBV20-1 and TRBJ2-7; 7 positions agree with TRBD1. With 0 bases clipped from V and 3 bases from J, the junction kept 5 bases outside the gene matches. The CDR3 is 14 amino acids. Germline CDR1 reads DFQATT; CDR2 reads SNEGSKA (reference sequence). This CDR3 is CSARDQDRVYEQYF. CDR3 DNA: TGCAGTGCTAGAGACCAAGACAGGGTCTACGAGCAGTACTTC.

This chain joins TRBV6-1 and TRBJ2-7, with TRBD2 matching 10 bases. In germline, CDR1 is MNHNS, CDR2 SASEGT. V was clipped by 6 bases and J by 4 bases; unmatched bases: 3. The CDR3 is 13 residues long. CDR3 protein: CASRVAGGYEQYF. The CDR3 DNA is TGTGCCAGCAGGGTAGCGGGAGGTTACGAGCAGTACTTC.

This clonotype showed up many times. V is TRBV7-2 and J is TRBJ1-1; D is unresolved. Looked up from germline, CDR1 is SGHTA and CDR2 is FQGNSA. V lost 4 bases and J lost 0, with 15 bases in between. This CDR3 region has 16 residues. The DNA for the CDR3 is TGTGCCAGCAGCTACTCGCTGCAGCCGCTGAACACTGAAGCTTTCTTT. This encodes CASSYSLQPLNTEAFF. The entire variable domain, with the rest obtained from reference TRBV7-2 and TRBJ1-1, is as follows: GAGVSQSPSNKVTEKGKDVELRCDPISGHTALYWYRQSLGQGLEFLIYFQGNSAPDKSGLPSDRFSAERTGGSVSTLTIQRTQQEDSAVYLCASSYSLQPLNTEAFFGQGTRLTVV.

This clonotype was seen a handful of times. V is TRBV7-7 and J is TRBJ2-1, with D possibly TRBD1 on 6 matching bases. This CDR3 is 15 amino acids long. Trimming left V 1 base short and J 1 base short, with 8 bases between. Germline CDR1 reads SSHAT; CDR2 reads FNYEAQ (reference sequence). CDR3 coding DNA: TGTGCCAGCAGCTTAGAAGGGACATCCTACAATGAGCAGTTCTTC. It encodes CASSLEGTSYNEQFF.

This clonotype was recorded a few times. As DNA, the CDR3 is TGTGCCAGCAGTGTCGGGACTCCGGAGAAGTTCTTC. It yields the protein CASSVGTPEKFF. This sequence joins TRBV12-3 or TRBV12-4 and TRBJ2-1, with D tentatively TRBD2 (6 bases). Between the trimmed V and J ends, which lost 5 bases and 14 bases, there was a span of 16 bases. This CDR3 is built from 12 residues.

This clonotype was counted between two and nine times. This sequence joins TRBV7-4 and TRBJ2-7; tentative D call: TRBD1 (6 bases). CDR1 is SGHVT, CDR2 SQSDAQ, per germline. Between the trimmed V and J ends, which lost 5 bases and 12 bases, there was a span of 14 bases. The CDR3 totals 11 residues. In DNA, the CDR3 is TGTGCCAGCAGCGAAATCAGGGGCGGGTACTTC. Translation: CASSEIRGGYF.

The chain recombines TRBV6-2 or TRBV6-3 with TRBJ2-1; 9 positions match TRBD1. CDR1 is MNHEY and CDR2 is SVGEGT in the germline V gene. Trimming took 0 bases from V and 3 from J; bases not matched to a gene: 6. The CDR3 extends over 17 amino acids. In nucleotides, the CDR3 is TGTGCCAGCAGTTACTCGACCTCGGGACAGGGCTACAATGAGCAGTTCTTC. Translating it yields CASSYSTSGQGYNEQFF.

V gene TRBV20-1 combines with J gene TRBJ2-3, with TRBD2 identical over 7 bases. The CDR3 has 16 amino acids. The V gene end was trimmed by 5 bases and the J gene end by 2 bases; junction bases not matched to a gene: 13. Looked up from germline, CDR1 is DFQATT and CDR2 is SNEGSKA (reference sequence). CDR3 in amino acids: CSAPYPLADLTDTQYF. The DNA of the CDR3 is TGCAGTGCTCCTTATCCGCTAGCGGATCTCACAGATACGCAGTATTTT.

This clonotype was observed many times. The chain combines TRBV6-1 with TRBJ1-2; 12 bases fit TRBD1. The length of the CDR3 is 15 residues. CDR1 is MNHNS, CDR2 SASEGT, per germline. J was trimmed by 5 bases and V by 5 bases; bases with no gene match: 6. CDR3 in amino acids: CASSRGDRGQYGYTF. The CDR3 nucleotides are TGTGCCAGCAGTAGGGGGGACAGGGGGCAATATGGCTACACCTTC.

V gene TRBV14 combines with J gene TRBJ2-1; D may be TRBD2 (6 bases). Germline V gene sequence: CDR1 SGHDN, CDR2 FVKESK. Deletions cut 5 bases from V and 0 bases from J, with 8 bases between. The CDR3 extends over 14 amino acids. CDR3 amino acids: CASSDGSSYNEQFF. The CDR3 DNA follows: TGTGCCAGCAGCGACGGGAGCTCCTACAATGAGCAGTTCTTC.

This clonotype was observed a handful of times. The chain carries TRBV19 and TRBJ1-1; no definite D call. Trimming pared 6 bases from V and 2 bases from J, leaving 10 bases between. The CDR3 is 13 amino acids. Germline V gene sequence: CDR1 LNHDA, CDR2 SQIVND (reference sequence). The DNA for the CDR3 is TGTGCCAGTAGCTGGACCTCAAACACTGAAGCTTTCTTT. Translated, it gives CASSWTSNTEAFF.

The rearrangement uses TRBV9 and TRBJ2-1, with 7 bases that match TRBD1. Trimming removed 3 bases from V and 7 bases from J; junction bases left unmatched: 4. This CDR3 is built from 13 residues. Germline CDR1 SGDLS, CDR2 YYNGEE. The CDR3 DNA sequence: TGTGCCAGCAGCGCCCGGGACAGAAATGAGCAGTTCTTC. Its translation: CASSARDRNEQFF.

Here the CDR3 DNA reads TGTGCCAGCAGTGAGGGGGGGCGGAATGAGCAGTTCTTC. Residues: CASSEGGRNEQFF. The genes are TRBV27 and TRBJ2-1; D possibly corresponds to TRBD2 (7 bases). Germline CDR1 is MNHEY and CDR2 is SMNVEV (reference sequence). The CDR3 extends over 13 amino acids. Trimming left V 5 bases short and J 7 bases short, with 12 bases between.

This rearrangement joins TRBV5-6 to TRBJ2-7; D unclear. Germline CDR1 reads SGHDT; CDR2 reads YYEEEE. V shed 2 bases and J shed 3 bases, with 9 bases lying between them. The CDR3 has 13 amino acids. CDR3 residues: CASSFISLYEQYF. CDR3 nucleotides: TGTGCCAGCAGCTTTATAAGCCTCTACGAGCAGTACTTC.

This clonotype was counted between two and nine times. This chain joins TRBV6-2 or TRBV6-3 and TRBJ2-7; 9 nucleotides line up with TRBD2. There are 15 residues in the CDR3. Germline CDR1 and CDR2: MNHEY and SVGEGT. With 5 bases clipped from V and 4 bases from J, the junction kept 9 bases outside the gene matches. The CDR3 DNA is TGTGCCAGCAGTCCACAGCGGGGGGCGATTTACGAGCAGTACTTC. This sequence encodes CASSPQRGAIYEQYF.

This chain connects TRBV28 to TRBJ2-7; D uncertain. Germline values: CDR1 MDHEN, CDR2 SYDVKM. V shed 3 bases and J shed 4 bases, with 7 bases lying between them. This CDR3 is built from 12 residues. The CDR3 sequence is CASSFLGYEQYF. CDR3 bases: TGTGCCAGCAGTTTCCTGGGGTACGAGCAGTACTTC.

The chain uses TRBV29-1 and TRBJ1-2; 7 positions match TRBD1. Germline assignment: CDR1 SQVTM and CDR2 ANQGSEA. The CDR3 spans 16 residues. V lost 7 bases to trimming and J lost 1 base; unmatched junction nucleotides: 15. This CDR3 is CSALEGGRGFNYGYTF. Here the CDR3 DNA reads TGCAGCGCCCTTGAAGGGGGCAGGGGGTTTAACTATGGCTACACCTTC.

This clonotype showed up just a few times. V and J are TRBV11-2 and TRBJ2-5; no reliable D call. Looked up from germline, CDR1 is SGHAT and CDR2 is FQNNGV. Trimming pared 1 base from V and 9 bases from J, leaving 12 bases between. This CDR3 region has 13 residues. CDR3 bases: TGTGCCAGCAGCTTAGCCGAGGCTAAAGCCCAGTACTTC. Its translation is CASSLAEAKAQYF.

This clonotype was seen only a few times. V gene TRBV6-2 or TRBV6-3 combines with J gene TRBJ1-1; 8 nucleotides line up with TRBD1. Germline V gene data show CDR1 as MNHEY and CDR2 as SVGEGT. This CDR3 spans 14 amino acids. Trimming cost V 2 bases and J 5 bases; bases outside gene matches: 4. CDR3 residues: CASSYLDRGTEAFF. The CDR3 DNA reads TGTGCCAGCAGTTACCTAGACAGGGGAACTGAAGCTTTCTTT.